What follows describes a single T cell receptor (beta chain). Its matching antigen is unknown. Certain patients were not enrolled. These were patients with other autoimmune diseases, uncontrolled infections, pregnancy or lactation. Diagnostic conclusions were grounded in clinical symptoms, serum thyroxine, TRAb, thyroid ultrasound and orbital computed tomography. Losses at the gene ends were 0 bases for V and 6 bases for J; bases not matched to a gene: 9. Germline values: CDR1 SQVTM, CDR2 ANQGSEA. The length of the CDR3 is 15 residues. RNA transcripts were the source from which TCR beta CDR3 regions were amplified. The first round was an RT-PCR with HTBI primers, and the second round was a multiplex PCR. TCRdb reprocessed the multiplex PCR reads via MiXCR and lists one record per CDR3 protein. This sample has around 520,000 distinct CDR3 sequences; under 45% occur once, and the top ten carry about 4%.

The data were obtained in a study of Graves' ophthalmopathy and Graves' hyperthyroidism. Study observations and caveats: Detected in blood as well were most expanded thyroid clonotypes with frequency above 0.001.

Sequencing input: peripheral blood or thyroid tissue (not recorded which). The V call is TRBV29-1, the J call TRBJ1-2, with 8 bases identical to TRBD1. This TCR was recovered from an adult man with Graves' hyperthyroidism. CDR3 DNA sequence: TGCAGCGTTGAAGATCCAGGACAGGGTGTCCATGGCTACACCTTC. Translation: CSVEDPGQGVHGYTF.